This TCR beta chain was identified during a study of cytotoxic CD8 clonotypes in ibrutinib-treated CLL (dated by TCRdb to the early 2020s). Study-level background: In this cohort, more than 14 patients were treatment-naive and approximately 10 were relapsed/refractory, while around 18 had unmutated IGHV. Longitudinal samples were obtainable from 26 of the 86 participants in the trial. Cryopreserved peripheral blood mononuclear cells were obtained before treatment, at response, and at either sustained remission or disease progression. On average, each sample had some 260,000 productive templates and 96,000 or so productive rearrangements. Partial responses were observed in some 24 patients and complete responses in 2; after a median follow-up of roughly 62 months, remission was maintained in approximately 15 patients and progression was observed in approximately 12. Every remission and progressive disease sample was obtained while ibrutinib was still being received by the patients. Response samples were taken after a median of 12 months on treatment, ranging from about 6 to 40 months.

From the cysteine up to the phenylalanine, the CDR3 has a length of 14 residues. CDR3 DNA only is kept here, 42 bases in frame from base 1. V is cut by 3 bases and J by 1 base, and the space between the germline ends is 9 bases. CDR1 and CDR2 are read off the germline V gene (reference sequence) as MNHEY and SMNVEV. About this clone: What antigen it recognizes has not been identified. Base qualities are not at hand, and no much larger clone is one base apart.

The goal of deep resolution MiSeq sequencing was a depth between 1 in 1 million and 1 in 200,000 T cells, and coverage averaged 10x per clonotype. The immunoSEQ hsTCRB Kit was used to generate the TCR beta libraries. The authors' pipeline ran thus. ImmunoSEQ Data Assistant and ImmunoSEQ Analyzer were used for data analysis, and V, D and J genes were assigned according to IMGT definitions. Clonality, which ranges from 0 to 1, was calculated by subtracting the normalized Shannon entropy of productive rearrangement frequencies from one. Only overrepresented clonotypes making up at least 0.05% of the repertoire of each patient were included in the public clonotype analysis. Some twelve age-matched healthy donor repertoires from immuneACCESS were used as controls for clonality. Drawn from immuneACCESS, this table holds only the in-frame rearrangements with V and J called that TCRdb kept. Clones are partly lost; checked studies trace under half to an unresolved V gene and leave the rest unexplained. For V, J and clone size, that table is used; D and trimming come from the DNA. The sample table holds some 93,000 clones, of which around four fifths were seen once. In total, the top ten clones hold about 33% of the sample.

General conclusions and limits of the study: Sampling times were not matched between patients in sustained remission and patients whose disease was progressing, and lymph node repertoires were not examined. Public clonotypes were rare and either contracted or stayed stable during treatment, and the rise in clonality at ibrutinib response reflected the expansion of private clonotypes. Clonality increased at ibrutinib response, stayed stable in sustained remission, and fell back toward baseline at progression. Baseline clonality was found to be higher than that of age-matched healthy donors and was strongly correlated with circulating CD8+ T-cell counts.

The time point label here, explained by the study, means: approximately 11 months on ibrutinib. For TCR beta library preparation, roughly 2 micrograms of genomic DNA were extracted from the cryopreserved PBMCs. High-throughput TCR beta sequencing was performed on longitudinal blood samples from CLL patients receiving ibrutinib monotherapy. The patients took part in an open-label, single-center phase 2 trial of ibrutinib monotherapy. Source: PBMCs, taken after 12 months of ibrutinib treatment. This receptor was obtained from a human donor with chronic lymphocytic leukemia. Recombination linked TRBV27 to TRBJ2-5, with a weak D call of TRBD1 (5 bases match). The CDR3 protein: CASSFTGFQETQYF. The DNA reads as follows: TGTGCCAGCAGTTTTACAGGCTTCCAAGAGACCCAGTACTTC.